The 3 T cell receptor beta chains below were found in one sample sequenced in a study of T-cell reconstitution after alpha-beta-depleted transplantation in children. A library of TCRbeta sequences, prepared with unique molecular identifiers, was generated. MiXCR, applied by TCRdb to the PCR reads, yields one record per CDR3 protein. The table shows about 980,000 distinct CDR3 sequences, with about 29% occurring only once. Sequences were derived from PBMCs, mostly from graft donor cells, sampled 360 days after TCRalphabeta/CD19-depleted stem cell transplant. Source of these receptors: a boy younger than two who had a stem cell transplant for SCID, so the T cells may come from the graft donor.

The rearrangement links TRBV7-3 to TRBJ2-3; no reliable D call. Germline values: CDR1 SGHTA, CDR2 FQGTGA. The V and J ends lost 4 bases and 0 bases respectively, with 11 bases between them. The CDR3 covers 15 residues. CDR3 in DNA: TGTGCCAGCAGCTCCCACGCTACTAGCACAGATACGCAGTATTTT. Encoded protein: CASSSHATSTDTQYF.

For the CDR3, the DNA is TGTGCCAGCCGCAGCGGGGACACCTCCTACAATGAGCAGTTCTTC. Its protein is CASRSGDTSYNEQFF. The chain has TRBV2 and TRBJ2-1; perhaps TRBD2 as D (7 bases). The length of the CDR3 is 15 residues. Trimming shortened V by 8 bases and J by 0 bases, and 14 bases separated the two germline ends. Germline values: CDR1 SNHLY, CDR2 FYNNEI.

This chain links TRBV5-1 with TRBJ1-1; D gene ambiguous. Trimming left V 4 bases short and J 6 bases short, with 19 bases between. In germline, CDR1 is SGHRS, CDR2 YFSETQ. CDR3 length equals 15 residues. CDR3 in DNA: TGCGCCAGCAGCCGGGGAATGGCAGGCCGGGCTGAAGCTTTCTTT. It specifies CASSRGMAGRAEAFF.